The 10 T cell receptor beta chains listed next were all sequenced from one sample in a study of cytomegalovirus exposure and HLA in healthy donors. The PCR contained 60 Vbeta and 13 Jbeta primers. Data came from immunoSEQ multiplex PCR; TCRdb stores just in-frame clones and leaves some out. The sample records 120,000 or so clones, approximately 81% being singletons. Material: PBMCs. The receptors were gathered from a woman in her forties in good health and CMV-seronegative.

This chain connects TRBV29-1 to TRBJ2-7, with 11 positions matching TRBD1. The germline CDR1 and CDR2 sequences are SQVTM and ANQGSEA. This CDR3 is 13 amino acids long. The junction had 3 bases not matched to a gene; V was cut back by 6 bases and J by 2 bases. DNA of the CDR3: TGCAGCGTGGGACAGGGGGGTACCTACGAGCAGTACTTC. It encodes CSVGQGGTYEQYF.

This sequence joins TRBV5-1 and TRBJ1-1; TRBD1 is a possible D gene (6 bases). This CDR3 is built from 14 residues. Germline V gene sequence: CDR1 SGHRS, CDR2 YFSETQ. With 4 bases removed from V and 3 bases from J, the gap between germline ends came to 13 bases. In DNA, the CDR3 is TGCGCCAGCAGCCCCGAGGGGGTGTACACTGAAGCTTTCTTT. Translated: CASSPEGVYTEAFF.

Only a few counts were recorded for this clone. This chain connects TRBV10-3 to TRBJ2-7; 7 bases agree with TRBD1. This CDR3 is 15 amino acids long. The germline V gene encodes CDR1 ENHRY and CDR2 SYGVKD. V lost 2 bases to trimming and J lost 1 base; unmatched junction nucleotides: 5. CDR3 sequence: CAISEGTVESYEQYF. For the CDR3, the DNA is TGTGCCATCAGTGAGGGGACAGTAGAATCCTACGAGCAGTACTTC.

The CDR3 is CASSRGQVNEKLFF. The CDR3 coding sequence is TGTGCCAGCAGCCGGGGACAGGTTAATGAAAAACTGTTTTTT. This sequence joins TRBV4-2 and TRBJ1-4, with 8 bases that match TRBD1. There are 14 residues in the CDR3. J lost 4 bases, V lost 4 bases, and 2 bases had no gene match. Germline CDR1 reads LGHNA; CDR2 reads YNFKEQ.

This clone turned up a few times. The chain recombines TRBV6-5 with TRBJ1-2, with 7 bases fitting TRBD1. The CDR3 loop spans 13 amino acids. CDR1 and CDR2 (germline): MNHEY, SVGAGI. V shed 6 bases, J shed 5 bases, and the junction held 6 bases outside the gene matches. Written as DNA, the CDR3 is TGTGCCAGCAGACGGGACAGCGGATATGGCTACACCTTC. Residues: CASRRDSGYGYTF.

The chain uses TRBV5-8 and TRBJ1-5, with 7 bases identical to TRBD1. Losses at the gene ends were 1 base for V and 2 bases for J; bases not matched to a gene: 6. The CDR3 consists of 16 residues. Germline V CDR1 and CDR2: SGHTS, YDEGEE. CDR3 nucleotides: TGTGCCAGCAGCTTGCTGGGGACAGCAGGCAATCAGCCCCAGCATTTT. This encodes CASSLLGTAGNQPQHF.

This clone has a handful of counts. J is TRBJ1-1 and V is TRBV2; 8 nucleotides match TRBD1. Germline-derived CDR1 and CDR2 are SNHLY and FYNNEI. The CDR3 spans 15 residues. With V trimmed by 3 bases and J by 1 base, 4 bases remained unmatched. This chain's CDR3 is CASSDQGAANTEAFF. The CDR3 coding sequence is TGTGCCAGCAGTGACCAGGGGGCAGCGAACACTGAAGCTTTCTTT.

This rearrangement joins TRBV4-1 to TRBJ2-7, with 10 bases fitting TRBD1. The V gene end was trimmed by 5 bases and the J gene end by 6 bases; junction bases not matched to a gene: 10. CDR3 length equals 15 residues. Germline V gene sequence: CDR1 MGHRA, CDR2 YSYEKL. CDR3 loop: CASSFRTGGFGEQYF. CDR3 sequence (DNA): TGCGCCAGCAGCTTCCGGACAGGGGGGTTCGGCGAGCAGTACTTC.

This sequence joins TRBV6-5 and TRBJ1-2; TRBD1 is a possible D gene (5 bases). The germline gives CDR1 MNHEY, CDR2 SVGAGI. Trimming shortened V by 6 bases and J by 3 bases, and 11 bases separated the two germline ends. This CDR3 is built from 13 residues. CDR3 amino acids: CASSRQIDYGYTF. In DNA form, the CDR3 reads TGTGCCAGCAGCCGACAGATCGACTATGGCTACACCTTC.

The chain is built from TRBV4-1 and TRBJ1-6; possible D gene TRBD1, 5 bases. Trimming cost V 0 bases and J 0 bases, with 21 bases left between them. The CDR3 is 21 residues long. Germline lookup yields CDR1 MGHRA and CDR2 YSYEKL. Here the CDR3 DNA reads TGCGCCAGCAGCCAAGATCCGTCGGCAGGGCGATGGAGCTCCTATAATTCACCCCTCCACTTT. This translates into CASSQDPSAGRWSSYNSPLHF.